The T cell receptor (beta chain) described here comes from a study of tumor-infiltrating lymphocytes in oesophageal squamous cell carcinoma. From the PCR reads, TCRdb called clonotypes with MiXCR, one entry per CDR3 protein. Seen here are about 11,000 distinct CDR3 sequences, about 47% observed once, and the top ten hold under 20%. The length of the CDR3 is 18 residues. Concerning this clonotype itself: A much larger clonotype is one base distant, so this may be a read error.

The sequence was collected from a female donor with esophageal squamous cell carcinoma. The sample taken for sequencing was esophageal tumor tissue. The V call is TRBV5-3, the J call TRBJ2-1, with 12 bases aligning to TRBD2. TRBV5-3 is recorded as an ORF, its role being uncertain. The CDR3 DNA reads as TGTGCCAGCAGCTTGTATAGGCTAGCGGGAGGGCAGGCCTACGAGCAGTTCTTC. Translated: CASSLYRLAGGQAYEQFF.